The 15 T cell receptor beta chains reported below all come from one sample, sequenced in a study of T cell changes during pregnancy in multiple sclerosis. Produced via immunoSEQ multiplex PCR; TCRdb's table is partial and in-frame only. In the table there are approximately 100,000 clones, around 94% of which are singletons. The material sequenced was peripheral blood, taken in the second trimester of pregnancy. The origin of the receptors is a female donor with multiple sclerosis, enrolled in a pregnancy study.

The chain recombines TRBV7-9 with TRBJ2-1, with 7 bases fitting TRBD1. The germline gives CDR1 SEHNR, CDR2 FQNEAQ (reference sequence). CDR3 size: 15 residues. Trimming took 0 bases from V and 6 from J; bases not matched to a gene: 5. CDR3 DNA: TGTGCCAGCAGCTTAGCAGGGGGCTTAGGCAATGAGCAGTTCTTC. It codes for CASSLAGGLGNEQFF.

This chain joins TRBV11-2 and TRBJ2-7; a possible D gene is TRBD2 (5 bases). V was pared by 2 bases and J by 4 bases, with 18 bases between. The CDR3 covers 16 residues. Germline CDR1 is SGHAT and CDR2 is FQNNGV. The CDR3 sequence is CASSLTRAEPPYEQYF. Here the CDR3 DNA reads TGTGCCAGCAGCTTAACGCGGGCTGAGCCTCCTTACGAGCAGTACTTC.

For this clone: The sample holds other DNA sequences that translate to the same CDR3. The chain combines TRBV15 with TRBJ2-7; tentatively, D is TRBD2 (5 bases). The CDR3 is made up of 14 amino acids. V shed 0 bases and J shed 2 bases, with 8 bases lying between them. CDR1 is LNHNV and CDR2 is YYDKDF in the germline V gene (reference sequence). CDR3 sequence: CATSRDRGPYEQYF. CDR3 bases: TGTGCCACCAGCAGAGATCGGGGTCCCTACGAGCAGTACTTC.

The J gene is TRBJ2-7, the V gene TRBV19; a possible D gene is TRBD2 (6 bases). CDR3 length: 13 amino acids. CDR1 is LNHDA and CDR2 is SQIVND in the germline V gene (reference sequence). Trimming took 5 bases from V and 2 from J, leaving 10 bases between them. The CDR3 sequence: CASSPRGTYEQYF. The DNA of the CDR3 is TGTGCCAGTAGTCCGCGGGGAACCTACGAGCAGTACTTC.

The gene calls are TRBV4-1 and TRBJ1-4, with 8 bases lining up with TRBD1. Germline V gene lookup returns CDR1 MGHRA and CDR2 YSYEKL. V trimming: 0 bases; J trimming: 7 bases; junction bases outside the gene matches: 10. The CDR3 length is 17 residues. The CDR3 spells CASSQDPWTGNGEKLFF. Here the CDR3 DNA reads TGCGCCAGCAGCCAAGATCCTTGGACAGGGAACGGTGAAAAACTGTTTTTT.

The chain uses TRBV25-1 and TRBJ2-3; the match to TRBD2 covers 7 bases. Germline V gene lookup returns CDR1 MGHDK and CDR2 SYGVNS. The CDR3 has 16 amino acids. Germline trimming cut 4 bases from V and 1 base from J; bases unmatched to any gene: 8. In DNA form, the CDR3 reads TGTGCCAGCAGTGGGCGGGCTAGCGGAGGCACAGATACGCAGTATTTT. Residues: CASSGRASGGTDTQYF.

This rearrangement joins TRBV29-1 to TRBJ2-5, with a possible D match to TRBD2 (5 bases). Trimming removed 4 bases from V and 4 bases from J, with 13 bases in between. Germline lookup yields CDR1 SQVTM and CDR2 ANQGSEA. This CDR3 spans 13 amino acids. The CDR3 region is CSVVRESLETQYF. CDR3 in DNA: TGCAGCGTTGTAAGGGAGAGCTTAGAGACCCAGTACTTC.

The CDR3 here is CASSVASSGTYEQYF. CDR3 nucleotide sequence: TGTGCCAGCAGCGTAGCTAGCAGCGGGACCTACGAGCAGTACTTC. The chain is built from TRBV9 and TRBJ2-7, with 7 bases identical to TRBD2. The CDR3 spans 15 residues. Germline V gene sequence: CDR1 SGDLS, CDR2 YYNGEE. The V and J ends lost 0 bases and 2 bases, in that order; junction bases with no gene match: 5.

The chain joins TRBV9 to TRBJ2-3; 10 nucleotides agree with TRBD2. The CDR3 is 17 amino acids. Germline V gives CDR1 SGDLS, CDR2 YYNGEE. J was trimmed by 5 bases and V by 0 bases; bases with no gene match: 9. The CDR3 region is CASSVEGSSGGGDTQYF. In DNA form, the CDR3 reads TGTGCCAGCAGCGTAGAAGGGTCTAGCGGGGGTGGAGATACGCAGTATTTT. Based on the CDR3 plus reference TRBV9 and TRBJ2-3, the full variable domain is DSGVTQTPKHLITATGQRVTLRCSPRSGDLSVYWYQQSLDQGLQFLIQYYNGEERAKGNILERFSAQQFPDLHSELNLSSLELGDSALYFCASSVEGSSGGGDTQYFGPGTRLTVL.

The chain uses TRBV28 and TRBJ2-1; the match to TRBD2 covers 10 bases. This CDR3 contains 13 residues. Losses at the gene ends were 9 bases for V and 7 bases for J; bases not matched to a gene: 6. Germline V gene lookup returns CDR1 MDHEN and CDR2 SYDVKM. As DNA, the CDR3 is TGTGCCAGTAGGGAGACTAGCGGGAATGAGCAGTTCTTC. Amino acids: CASRETSGNEQFF.

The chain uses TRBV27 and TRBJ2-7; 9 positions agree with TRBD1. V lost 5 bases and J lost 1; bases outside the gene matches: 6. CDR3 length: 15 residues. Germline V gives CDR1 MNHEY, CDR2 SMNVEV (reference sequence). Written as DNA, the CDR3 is TGTGCCAGCAGTCCCCGGGACAGGGTTTCCTACGAGCAGTACTTC. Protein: CASSPRDRVSYEQYF.

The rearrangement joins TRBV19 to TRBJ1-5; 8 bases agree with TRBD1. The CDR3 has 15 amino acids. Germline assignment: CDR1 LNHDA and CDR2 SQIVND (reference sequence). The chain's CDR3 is CAFNGQGRGNQPQHF. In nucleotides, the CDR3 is TGTGCGTTTAATGGACAGGGCCGGGGGAATCAGCCCCAGCATTTT.

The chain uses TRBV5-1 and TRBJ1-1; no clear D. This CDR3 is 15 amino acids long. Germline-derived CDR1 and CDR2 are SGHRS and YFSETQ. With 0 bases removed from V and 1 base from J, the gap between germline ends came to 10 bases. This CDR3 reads CASSLVNSQNTEAFF. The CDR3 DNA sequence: TGCGCCAGCAGCTTGGTAAACTCTCAGAACACTGAAGCTTTCTTT.

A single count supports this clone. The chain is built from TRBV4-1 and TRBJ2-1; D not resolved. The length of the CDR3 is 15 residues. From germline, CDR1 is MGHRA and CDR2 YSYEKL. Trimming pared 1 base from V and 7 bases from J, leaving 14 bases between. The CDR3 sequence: CASSQGVGVVNEQFF. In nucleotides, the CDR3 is TGCGCCAGCAGCCAAGGGGTAGGAGTGGTAAATGAGCAGTTCTTC.

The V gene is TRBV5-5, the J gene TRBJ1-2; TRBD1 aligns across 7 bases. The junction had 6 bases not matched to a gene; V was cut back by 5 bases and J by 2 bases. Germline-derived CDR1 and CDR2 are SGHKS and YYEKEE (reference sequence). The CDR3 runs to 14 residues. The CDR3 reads CASSPPGQNYGYTF. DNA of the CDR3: TGTGCCAGCAGTCCTCCGGGACAGAACTATGGCTACACCTTC.